Following are 24 T cell receptor beta chains from one sample sequenced in a study of blood T cell repertoires in COVID-19. Clones were sequenced by immunoSEQ multiplex PCR, and TCRdb holds only the in-frame ones, with some missing. This sample has about 360,000 clones; 70% to 85% occur once, and the top ten carry around 1.1%. Specimen: peripheral blood. The receptors here all came from a human donor with acute or convalescent COVID-19. The donor label of this sample is uncertain.

The chain joins TRBV6-5 to TRBJ1-2; 8 positions agree with TRBD1. CDR3 length: 14 residues. With V trimmed by 6 bases and J by 5 bases, 8 bases remained unmatched. The germline V gene has CDR1 MNHEY and CDR2 SVGAGI. The CDR3 loop reads CASRETGVEYGYTF. CDR3 DNA sequence: TGTGCCAGCAGGGAGACAGGGGTGGAGTATGGCTACACCTTC.

This rearrangement joins TRBV2 to TRBJ2-1, with 13 bases aligning to TRBD2. CDR1 and CDR2 (germline): SNHLY, FYNNEI. The CDR3 has 18 amino acids. Trimming took 6 bases from V and 2 from J; bases not matched to a gene: 10. The CDR3 is CASRGTGGLAGTYNEQFF. CDR3 nucleotides: TGTGCCAGCAGGGGGACAGGGGGACTAGCGGGGACCTACAATGAGCAGTTCTTC.

This clone was counted between two and nine times. This rearrangement joins TRBV5-1 to TRBJ2-1, with a tentative D call TRBD2 (6 bases). The CDR3 spans 16 residues. The V and J ends lost 1 base and 3 bases respectively, with 14 bases between them. Germline CDR1 is SGHRS and CDR2 is YFSETQ. The CDR3 reads CASSLHRERNYNEQFF. Written as DNA, the CDR3 is TGCGCCAGCAGCTTGCATCGGGAGCGTAACTACAATGAGCAGTTCTTC.

This chain links TRBV5-4 with TRBJ2-7, with D maybe TRBD2 (5 bases). CDR3 size: 13 residues. V was cut by 0 bases and J by 2 bases, with 6 bases left in between. Germline V gene lookup returns CDR1 SGHNT and CDR2 YYREEE (reference sequence). This CDR3 reads CASSLDGTYEQYF. CDR3 DNA: TGTGCCAGCAGCTTGGACGGGACCTACGAGCAGTACTTC.

The V and J genes are TRBV18 and TRBJ2-1, with TRBD1 matching 7 bases. Germline V gene lookup returns CDR1 KGHSH and CDR2 LQKENI. The V segment lost 3 bases and the J segment 4 bases; nucleotides outside the gene matches: 6. The CDR3 length is 15 residues. This chain's CDR3 is CASSPSGGGYNEQFF. The CDR3 DNA follows: TGTGCCAGCTCACCGTCAGGGGGTGGTTACAATGAGCAGTTCTTC.

The chain couples TRBV28 to TRBJ1-1; D ambiguous. Germline loops: CDR1 MDHEN, CDR2 SYDVKM. The ends were cut back, 6 bases at V and 1 base at J, with 9 bases in the middle. This CDR3 spans 13 amino acids. CDR3 sequence (DNA): TGTGCCAGCAGGGGCACACAGAACACTGAAGCTTTCTTT. Residues: CASRGTQNTEAFF.

The chain recombines TRBV6-5 with TRBJ1-1; TRBD1 is a possible D gene (6 bases). Trimming took 6 bases from V and 2 from J, leaving 16 bases between them. There are 15 residues in the CDR3. Germline-derived CDR1 and CDR2 are MNHEY and SVGAGI. The CDR3 coding sequence is TGTGCCAGCAGGGATGTACAGGGTGTAAACACTGAAGCTTTCTTT. It yields the protein CASRDVQGVNTEAFF.

A few counts support this clone. The CDR3, as DNA: TGTGCCAGCAGCCCGGGGGGGTCTGGTCGGTATGGCTACACCTTC. It yields the protein CASSPGGSGRYGYTF. The rearrangement joins TRBV28 to TRBJ1-2; D possibly corresponds to TRBD1 (5 bases). CDR1 is MDHEN, CDR2 SYDVKM, per germline. Trimming took 6 bases from V and 5 from J, leaving 19 bases between them. The CDR3 covers 15 residues.

Notes on this clone: Here the CDR3 omits its conserved ending phenylalanine or tryptophan, so a read error is the likely source. V is TRBV7-9 and J is TRBJ1-1; the D is unclear. The germline V gene encodes CDR1 SEHNR and CDR2 FQNEAQ (reference sequence). The CDR3 length is 11 residues. With 7 bases removed from V and 4 bases from J, the gap between germline ends came to 7 bases. The CDR3 DNA follows: TGTGCCAGCACCCGAGGCACTGAAGCTTTCTCT. The encoded protein is CASTRGTEAFS.

V and J are TRBV15 and TRBJ1-6; D remains unclear. Trimming stripped 3 bases from V and 8 bases from J, with 14 bases between. The germline V gene encodes CDR1 LNHNV and CDR2 YYDKDF (reference sequence). This CDR3 comprises 15 residues. CDR3 sequence reads: CATSSLRPGDSPLHF. The CDR3 nucleotides read TGTGCCACCAGCAGCCTCAGGCCCGGGGATTCACCCCTCCACTTT.

V gene TRBV5-5 combines with J gene TRBJ2-4; 7 bases fit TRBD2. V trimming: 0 bases; J trimming: 5 bases; junction bases outside the gene matches: 11. The CDR3 covers 17 residues. Per germline, CDR1 SGHKS and CDR2 YYEKEE (reference sequence). The CDR3 region has the DNA TGTGCCAGCAGCTTGGCAGCGGGGACCCCACGGGAAAACATTCAGTACTTC. Protein: CASSLAAGTPRENIQYF.

As to this clone: Within the sample, other DNA sequences also encode this same CDR3. This chain connects TRBV18 to TRBJ2-5; D might be TRBD2 (5 bases). Germline V lookup: CDR1 KGHSH, CDR2 LQKENI. V gave up 6 bases and J gave up 1 base, with 9 bases separating them. The CDR3 loop spans 13 amino acids. CDR3 nucleotide sequence: TGTGCCAGCTCCCTCGGACTCCAAGAGACCCAGTACTTC. Translating gives CASSLGLQETQYF.

A word on this clone: The sample has other DNA sequences that encode this CDR3 too. The gene calls are TRBV28 and TRBJ1-4; TRBD1 aligns across 7 bases. The germline V gene has CDR1 MDHEN and CDR2 SYDVKM. The J segment lost 8 bases and the V segment lost 4 bases, leaving 1 base of the junction unmatched. This CDR3 region has 12 residues. The CDR3 protein is CASSSRGEKLFF. CDR3 nucleotide sequence: TGTGCCAGCAGTTCCAGGGGGGAAAAACTGTTTTTT.

The J gene is TRBJ2-3, the V gene TRBV5-5; 8 bases map to TRBD1. With V trimmed by 2 bases and J by 3 bases, 5 bases remained unmatched. Germline V CDR1 and CDR2: SGHKS, YYEKEE (reference sequence). CDR3 length equals 15 residues. The CDR3 is CASSFDRDRTDTQYF. CDR3 in DNA: TGTGCCAGCAGCTTTGATCGGGACAGGACAGATACGCAGTATTTT.

This clone was counted a few times. The rearrangement uses TRBV30 and TRBJ1-5; D unresolved. With 5 bases removed from V and 0 bases from J, the gap between germline ends came to 8 bases. Germline V lookup: CDR1 GTSNPN, CDR2 SVGIG (reference sequence). This CDR3 has 13 residues. The CDR3 loop is CAWLSHSNQPQHF. The CDR3 DNA follows: TGTGCCTGGCTCTCACATAGCAATCAGCCCCAGCATTTT. Full variable domain (rest looked up from reference TRBV30 and TRBJ1-5): SQTIHQWPATLVQPVGSPLSLECTVEGTSNPNLYWYRQAAGRGLQLLFYSVGIGQISSEVPQNLSASRPQDRQFILSSKKLLLSDSGFYLCAWLSHSNQPQHFGDGTRLSIL.

In its sample, this clone was seen once. The rearrangement joins TRBV5-8 to TRBJ1-6, with 10 bases aligning to TRBD1. In germline, CDR1 is SGHTS, CDR2 YDEGEE. V trimming: 4 bases; J trimming: 0 bases; junction bases outside the gene matches: 4. This CDR3 comprises 17 residues. This CDR3 reads CASSLDRGSSYNSPLHF. DNA for the CDR3: TGTGCCAGCAGCCTGGACAGGGGGAGCTCCTATAATTCACCCCTCCACTTT.

This clone was counted only a few times. The rearrangement uses TRBV15 and TRBJ2-2; 11 positions agree with TRBD2. V shed 6 bases and J 5 bases; nucleotides not matched to a gene: 8. The germline CDR1 and CDR2 sequences are LNHNV and YYDKDF (reference sequence). This CDR3 has 16 residues. The CDR3 region has the DNA TGTGCCACCAGGCATACTAGCGGGAGCGCTACCGGGGAGCTGTTTTTT. Protein sequence: CATRHTSGSATGELFF.

The V and J genes are TRBV5-6 and TRBJ1-2; D might be TRBD1 (5 bases). CDR1 is SGHDT, CDR2 YYEEEE, per germline. Trimming took 2 bases from V and 4 from J, leaving 12 bases between them. CDR3 size: 14 residues. As DNA, the CDR3 is TGTGCCAGCAGCTTTCAATCGGGACTCTATGGCTACACCTTC. Its translation: CASSFQSGLYGYTF.

The chain has TRBV28 and TRBJ2-1; 7 bases agree with TRBD2. This CDR3 region has 18 residues. CDR1 is MDHEN, CDR2 SYDVKM, per germline. Losses at the gene ends were 0 bases for V and 0 bases for J; bases not matched to a gene: 8. The CDR3 loop reads CASSLWGGVQSSYNEQFF. For the CDR3, the DNA is TGTGCCAGCAGTTTATGGGGGGGGGTGCAGAGCTCCTACAATGAGCAGTTCTTC.

Regarding this clone: At the DNA level, this CDR3 is encoded by other sequences in the same sample as well. V usage is TRBV27 and J usage is TRBJ2-7; 11 positions agree with TRBD1. The CDR3 extends over 15 amino acids. V shed 4 bases, J shed 4 bases, and the junction held 6 bases outside the gene matches. The germline V gene encodes CDR1 MNHEY and CDR2 SMNVEV (reference sequence). The CDR3 nucleotides read TGTGCCAGCAGTTCCTCCGGGACAGGGGGGTACGAGCAGTACTTC. This gives the protein CASSSSGTGGYEQYF.

The chain uses TRBV11-3 and TRBJ2-1; the match to TRBD1 covers 7 bases. Per the germline V gene, CDR1 is SGHNT and CDR2 is YENEEA. This CDR3 is 14 amino acids long. V dropped 5 bases and J dropped 10; count of bases not matched to a gene: 11. The CDR3: CASSPGTDLREQFF. CDR3 DNA sequence: TGTGCCAGCAGCCCGGGGACAGATCTACGGGAGCAGTTCTTC.

The chain is built from TRBV12-3 or TRBV12-4 and TRBJ2-7; the D is unclear. This CDR3 region has 11 residues. The V and J ends lost 6 bases and 3 bases respectively, with 6 bases between them. The CDR3 spells CASSLYYEQYF. DNA for the CDR3: TGTGCCAGCAGCCTCTACTACGAGCAGTACTTC.

The V gene is TRBV5-4, the J gene TRBJ2-3; a possible D gene is TRBD1 (5 bases). The CDR3 has 12 amino acids. Germline CDR1 reads SGHNT; CDR2 reads YYREEE (reference sequence). V lost 4 bases and J 6 bases, leaving 9 bases between the germline ends. In DNA, the CDR3 is TGTGCCAGCAGCCGAGCAGGGGATACGCAGTATTTT. Its translation: CASSRAGDTQYF.

The chain joins TRBV6-6 to TRBJ1-1; 8 bases align to TRBD1. Per germline, CDR1 MNHNY and CDR2 SVGAGI (reference sequence). The CDR3 totals 15 residues. V lost 2 bases, J lost 1 base, and 3 bases stayed unmatched. CDR3 DNA sequence: TGTGCCAGCAGTTACCGCGGACAGGGGAACACTGAAGCTTTCTTT. It translates to CASSYRGQGNTEAFF.